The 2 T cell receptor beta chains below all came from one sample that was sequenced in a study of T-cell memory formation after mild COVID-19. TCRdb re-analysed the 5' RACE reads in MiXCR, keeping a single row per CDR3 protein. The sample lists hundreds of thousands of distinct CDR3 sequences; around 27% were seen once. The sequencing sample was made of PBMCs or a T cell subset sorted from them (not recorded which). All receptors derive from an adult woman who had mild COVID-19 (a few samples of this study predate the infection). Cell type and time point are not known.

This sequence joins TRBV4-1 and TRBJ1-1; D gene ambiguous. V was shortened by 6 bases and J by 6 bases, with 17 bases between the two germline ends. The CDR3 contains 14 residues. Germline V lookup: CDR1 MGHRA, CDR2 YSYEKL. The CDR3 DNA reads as TGCGCCAGCAGTCGGGATCTAACGAATGCTGAAGCTTTCTTT. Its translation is CASSRDLTNAEAFF.

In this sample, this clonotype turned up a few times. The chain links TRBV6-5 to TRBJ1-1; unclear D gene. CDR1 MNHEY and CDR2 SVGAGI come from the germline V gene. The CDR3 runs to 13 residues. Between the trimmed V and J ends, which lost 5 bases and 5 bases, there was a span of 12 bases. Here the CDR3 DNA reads TGTGCCAGCAGTCCCGGGTGGGGAACTGAAGCTTTCTTT. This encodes CASSPGWGTEAFF.